Listed below are T cell receptor beta chains from one sample, sequenced in a study of blood T cell repertoires in COVID-19. The assay was immunoSEQ multiplex PCR, and TCRdb's table has in-frame clones only and misses some. The sample has hundreds of thousands of clones; approximately 80% are singletons. The sample taken for sequencing was peripheral blood. The receptors were sampled from a woman over 75 with active or convalescent COVID-19. CDR3s include the opening cysteine and the closing phenylalanine or tryptophan. A D gene is named only where the DNA matches it firmly. Only part of the rows carry a size: once, few, many, or a class if the clone is expanded.

TGTGCCAGCAGCTTACCGCCTCCGGGACAGTCCAGGCCTTATAACTATGGCTACACCTTC	CASSLPPPGQSRPYNYGYTF	TRBV7-8	TRBJ1-2	TRBD1	-
TGTGCCAGCAGTTACGGGACAGTCTACGAGCAGTACTTC	CASSYGTVYEQYF	TRBV6-6	TRBJ2-7	TRBD1	-
TGTGCCAGCTCACCACCTCGGGGGACTAGCGGGGCTTCCTACAATGAGCAGTTCTTC	CASSPPRGTSGASYNEQFF	TRBV18	TRBJ2-1	TRBD2	-
TGTGCCAGCAGCGTAGCTTTGAGGGAGAGCTCCTACAATGAGCAGTTCTTC	CASSVALRESSYNEQFF	TRBV9	TRBJ2-1	-	-
TGTGCCAGCTCACCACCCTCTAGCGGGAGACAGGCGGGGCAGTACTTC	CASSPPSSGRQAGQYF	TRBV18	TRBJ2-7	TRBD2	few
TGTGCCAGCAGCCAAGAGCCGAACTCTAGCGGCTACGAGCAGTACTTC	CASSQEPNSSGYEQYF	TRBV4-2	TRBJ2-7	TRBD2	-
TGTGCCAGCAGCTTCACCCCTAGCGGGAGAGATACGCAGTATTTT	CASSFTPSGRDTQYF	TRBV7-2	TRBJ2-3	TRBD2	-
TGTGCCAGCTCACCAACACAGGGGGAGCAGTACTTC	CASSPTQGEQYF	TRBV18	TRBJ2-7	TRBD1	-
TGTGCCAGCAGCTTTTCGCGGCGCACAGATACGCAGTATTTT	CASSFSRRTDTQYF	TRBV5-4	TRBJ2-3	-	-
TGTGCCAGCAGTCGGCGATGGGCGGGGGTAGAGGAGCAGTACTTC	CASSRRWAGVEEQYF	TRBV6-2/TRBV6-3	TRBJ2-7	TRBD2	-
TGTGCCAGCAGCCGCCCTGGCGGCCCTCGCCACTTT	CASSRPGGPRHF	TRBV3-1/TRBV3-2	TRBJ1-6	-	-
TGTGCCAGCATTCCAGCGGGGGGAGCCTACGAGCAGTACTTC	CASIPAGGAYEQYF	TRBV28	TRBJ2-7	TRBD2	-
TGTGCCAGCAGTTGGCTACAGGGTATCGGCAATCAGCCCCAGCATTTT	CASSWLQGIGNQPQHF	TRBV6-2/TRBV6-3	TRBJ1-5	-	-
TGCGCCAGCAGCTCCCGGACAGGGGCGGACTCTGAAGCTTTCTTT	CASSSRTGADSEAFF	TRBV5-1	TRBJ1-1	TRBD1	-
TGTGCCAGCAGTCGGGGGGGGGCGAATACGCAGTATTTT	CASSRGGANTQYF	TRBV6-5	TRBJ2-3	TRBD2	-
TGTGCCAGCAGTTTCAAGGGGTGGACTGAAGCTTTCTTT	CASSFKGWTEAFF	TRBV6-5	TRBJ1-1	-	-
TGTGCCAGCAGTGAATTACGGGGATCAAGCTCCTACAATGAGCAGTTCTTC	CASSELRGSSSYNEQFF	TRBV6-1	TRBJ2-1	-	-
TGTGCCAGCAGCCAAACTAGCGCTGTGATGGACGAGCAGTACTTC	CASSQTSAVMDEQYF	TRBV4-2	TRBJ2-7	TRBD2	-
TGCGCCAGCAGCCAGGCGATAGGACAGGCGTATGGCTACACCTTC	CASSQAIGQAYGYTF	TRBV4-1	TRBJ1-2	TRBD1	-
TGTGCCTGGAGTGTATACATCCAAGAGACCCAGTACTTC	CAWSVYIQETQYF	TRBV30	TRBJ2-5	-	-
TGTGCCAGCAGCTACGCCGTGCGGGAGCCTTCGTACGAGCAGTACTTC	CASSYAVREPSYEQYF	TRBV28	TRBJ2-7	TRBD2	-
TGTGCCAGCAGTTTCCCCGGCAGGGGCACCGGGGAGCTGTTTTTT	CASSFPGRGTGELFF	TRBV28	TRBJ2-2	-	-
TGTGCCAGCAGAAATCGGGACACCTTAACCGGGGAGCTGTTTTTT	CASRNRDTLTGELFF	TRBV11-2	TRBJ2-2	-	-
TGTGCCAGCAGTGACCCAGGATTCCGCTATGGCTACACCTTC	CASSDPGFRYGYTF	TRBV25-1	TRBJ1-2	-	-
TGTGCCAGCAGCTTTAATAACGGTGGAAACACCATATATTTT	CASSFNNGGNTIYF	TRBV7-2	TRBJ1-3	-	-